This TCR beta chain was obtained from a study of shared clonotypes between healthy human individuals. Study-wide results and caveats: In general, naive subsets displayed greater estimated richness than memory subsets did. A reduction in generation probabilities was seen for non-shared clonotypes relative to those shared by all four donors. Of the naive CD4 clonotypes, approximately 5% were shared across a handful of donors. Clonotype sharing levels among donors were expected to vary with sequencing depth.

Germline values: CDR1 KGHSH, CDR2 LQKENI. The CDR3 runs to 15 residues. Trimming cost V 0 bases and J 5 bases, with 14 bases left between them. This clone has at least ten counts. Its specificity is unknown. Profiled with immunoSEQ multiplex PCR; TCRdb holds only in-frame clones, not every one. The profile shows some 1 million clones, under 80% of them singletons. The receptor's source is a man between 18 and 35 years old in good health. The chain employs TRBV18 and TRBJ2-7, with D tentatively TRBD1 (7 bases). Sequenced: memory CD4+ T cells sorted from blood. Documented subset: CD45RA-negative fraction. The CDR3 DNA reads TGTGCCAGCTCACCACCGTCAGGGGGGCTGAACGAGCAGTACTTC. Translated: CASSPPSGGLNEQYF. Using reference TRBV18 and TRBJ2-7 for the parts outside the CDR3, the full variable domain is NAGVMQNPRHLVRRRGQEARLRCSPMKGHSHVYWYRQLPEEGLKFMVYLQKENIIDESGMPKERFSAEFPKEGPSILRIQQVVRGDSAAYFCASSPPSGGLNEQYFGPGTRLTVT.